Described below is a single T cell receptor (beta chain) sequence and its context. Which antigen it targets is not known. Per-nucleotide qualities are absent, and no much larger clonotype sits a single base away. Uncultured naive and memory CD4+ T cell DNA received deep-resolution immunoSEQ TCR-beta sequencing. Per the authors' processing: During preprocessing, nonproductive sequences were discarded, as were any CDR3s that did not begin with C, did not end with F or W, or were shorter than 7 amino acids. Cultured and uncultured naive and memory CD4+ repertoires were searched for CDR3s previously identified as spike- and CEF-reactive. CDR3 homology was quantified as pairwise Levenshtein distance, calculated with the stringdist R package after three terminal residues were trimmed from each end. TCRdb stores this immuneACCESS table with in-frame sequences only. Part of the clones is absent; in the studies checked, under half of the shortfall reflects unresolved V genes, and no reason is known for the rest. The V and J calls and clone size come from that table; D and trimming were worked out from the DNA. This sample lists about 59,000 clones; roughly 85% were detected once. The biggest ten clones account for around 1.3% of the sample.

These data originate in a study of CD4 T cells in relation to SARS-CoV-2 and coronaviruses (dated by TCRdb to 2020 to 2022). About the study as a whole: Shared crossreactive spike epitopes were mapped to their HLA restriction using patient-derived lymphoblastoid cell lines. The study assessed, at the TCR clonotype level, memory CD4+ T cell crossreactivity between SARS-CoV-2 and common cold coronavirus spike proteins. The Adaptive Biotechnologies TCR-sequencing kit was used to sequence samples from a few pre-COVID donors and the naive versus memory experiments, while other data came from Illumina-based sequencing. Expansion assays from other donors in the study were sequenced with a different, Illumina-based TCR-beta assay.

Including cysteine and phenylalanine, the CDR3 has 15 amino acids. Only the CDR3 part of the read is kept: 45 bases, read in frame from the first base. Here V drops 3 bases and J drops 7 bases, and the junction holds 12 bases not matched to any gene. Reading the germline V gene (reference sequence) gives CDR1 DFQATT and CDR2 SNEGSKA. The paper's findings and limits, for the study overall: Crossreactivity analysis centred on spike protein, so crossreactivity against other viral proteins was not assessed. Naive versus memory sequencing indicated that memory recall responses, rather than primary responses primed during culture, are detected by the assay. Because no donor provided both pre-pandemic and post-infection samples, tracing the source of pre-existing responses was limited. Significantly weaker SARS-CoV-2-driven expansion was shown by crossreactive clones than by monoreactive clones, consistent with antigenic imprinting. Memory CD4+ clonotypes crossrecognizing SARS-CoV-2 and at least one common cold coronavirus spike were found in 60% to 70% of donors. The study was limited by small numbers of patients and tested TCRs.

CD4+ T cells from unexposed donors were collected before the COVID-19 pandemic (2011-2018). Naive and memory CD4+ T cells were separated from cryopreserved PBMCs by CD4 enrichment followed by EasySep naive CD4+ T cell enrichment. Leukapheresis product for the unexposed donors was bought commercially. Ficoll-Paque PLUS gradient centrifugation was used to isolate PBMCs from leukapheresis product or whole blood. PBMCs were either cryopreserved at -140 degrees C or used fresh in the expansion assay. The QIAamp Micro DNA Kit was used to extract genomic DNA from the CD4+ T cells. Sequenced input: memory CD4+ T cells from PBMCs. The label giving this sample's cell subset or site can be read as: memory (non-naive) CD4+ T cells. The sequence derives from a human donor in good health. The V and J segments used are TRBV20-1 and TRBJ2-1, and 7 bases in between align with TRBD2. The nucleotides are TGCAGTGCTAGTAAGGGGAGCGGGATGAGGAATGAGCAGTTCTTC. Its product reads: CSASKGSGMRNEQFF.